Following are 23 T cell receptor beta chains from one sample sequenced in a study of blood T cell repertoires in COVID-19. TCRdb's copy holds only in-frame clones and misses some; the assay was immunoSEQ multiplex PCR. The sample consists of 95,000 to 110,000 clones, 90% to 95% of them appearing once. Material: peripheral blood. The receptors were sampled from a woman aged 25 to 39 with acute or convalescent COVID-19.

The chain has TRBV6-5 and TRBJ1-5, with 7 bases lining up with TRBD1. Losses at the gene ends were 5 bases for V and 7 bases for J; bases not matched to a gene: 11. Per germline, CDR1 MNHEY and CDR2 SVGAGI. This CDR3 contains 15 residues. DNA of the CDR3: TGTGCCAGCAGTCCAACCGGACAGGAGCGACAGCCCCAGCATTTT. This codes for CASSPTGQERQPQHF.

V gene TRBV19 combines with J gene TRBJ2-2, with 8 bases lining up with TRBD2. CDR1 LNHDA and CDR2 SQIVND come from the germline V gene (reference sequence). V shed 1 base, J shed 6 bases, and the junction held 1 base outside the gene matches. The CDR3 loop spans 14 amino acids. This chain's CDR3 is CASSIVGGAGELFF. DNA for the CDR3: TGTGCCAGTAGTATAGTCGGGGGGGCCGGGGAGCTGTTTTTT.

The chain recombines TRBV4-1 with TRBJ1-3; possibly TRBD1 for D (6 bases). V was cut by 3 bases and J by 0 bases, with 9 bases left in between. Germline CDR1 MGHRA, CDR2 YSYEKL. The CDR3 is 15 amino acids. The CDR3 spells CASSQGRGSGNTIYF. The CDR3 DNA is TGCGCCAGCAGCCAGGGCAGGGGCTCTGGAAACACCATATATTTT.

Only a few counts were recorded for this clone. The V call is TRBV10-2, the J call TRBJ2-3; 11 bases match TRBD2. This CDR3 is 15 amino acids long. The junction had 4 bases not matched to a gene; V was cut back by 5 bases and J by 3 bases. Germline CDR1 reads WSHSY; CDR2 reads SAAADI. CDR3 DNA: TGCGCCAGCAGTACCGGGACTAGCGGAACAGATACGCAGTATTTT. As protein: CASSTGTSGTDTQYF.

The chain recombines TRBV28 with TRBJ2-2; 10 bases are a match to TRBD1. With V trimmed by 10 bases and J by 3 bases, 8 bases remained unmatched. The CDR3 totals 15 residues. Germline assignment: CDR1 MDHEN and CDR2 SYDVKM. CDR3 DNA sequence: TGTGCCATAGCCACGGGACAGGGGCACACCGGGGAGCTGTTTTTT. Translation gives CAIATGQGHTGELFF.

The chain uses TRBV2 and TRBJ2-7; tentatively, D is TRBD2 (7 bases). The CDR3 spans 14 residues. Germline CDR1 reads SNHLY; CDR2 reads FYNNEI. V shed 6 bases and J shed 4 bases, with 16 bases lying between them. The CDR3 sequence: CASREQGGRYEQYF. The CDR3 coding sequence is TGTGCCAGCAGGGAACAGGGAGGGCGTTACGAGCAGTACTTC.

V is TRBV14 and J is TRBJ2-3; 7 bases agree with TRBD2. Germline CDR1 is SGHDN and CDR2 is FVKESK. The CDR3 is 15 amino acids. Trimming removed 1 base from V and 2 bases from J; junction bases left unmatched: 3. The CDR3: CASSQVLADTDTQYF. CDR3 sequence (DNA): TGTGCCAGCAGCCAAGTCCTAGCGGACACAGATACGCAGTATTTT.

The V gene is TRBV6-2 or TRBV6-3, the J gene TRBJ1-1; 7 bases fit TRBD1. Per the germline V gene, CDR1 is MNHEY and CDR2 is SVGEGT. The CDR3 consists of 14 residues. The V segment lost 4 bases and the J segment 1 base; nucleotides outside the gene matches: 3. The CDR3 loop is CASSFSGGNTEAFF. The CDR3 DNA is TGTGCCAGCAGTTTTTCAGGGGGGAACACTGAAGCTTTCTTT.

The chain uses TRBV19 and TRBJ2-3, with TRBD2 matching 10 bases. The trim removed 3 bases at V and 1 base at J, leaving 7 bases unmatched. This CDR3 spans 17 amino acids. Germline CDR1 is LNHDA and CDR2 is SQIVND (reference sequence). The CDR3 protein is CASSISWTSGGTDTQYF. CDR3 nucleotide sequence: TGTGCCAGTAGTATCTCCTGGACTAGCGGCGGCACAGATACGCAGTATTTT.

The chain recombines TRBV6-6 with TRBJ1-5; D is unresolved. Looked up from germline, CDR1 is MNHNY and CDR2 is SVGAGI (reference sequence). The CDR3 has 13 amino acids. Between the trimmed V and J ends, which lost 2 bases and 4 bases, there was a span of 6 bases. DNA of the CDR3: TGTGCCAGCAGTTACGGCAAAAATCAGCCCCAGCATTTT. It translates to CASSYGKNQPQHF.

This clone was detected once. The rearrangement joins TRBV18 to TRBJ2-3; TRBD1 matches at 10 bases. The CDR3 length is 15 residues. Looked up from germline, CDR1 is KGHSH and CDR2 is LQKENI. J lost 2 bases, V lost 4 bases, and 3 bases had no gene match. DNA of the CDR3: TGTGCCAGCTCACGTGGGACAGGGGTCACAGATACGCAGTATTTT. The encoded protein is CASSRGTGVTDTQYF.

This chain joins TRBV5-6 and TRBJ2-7; TRBD1 matches at 10 bases. Looked up from germline, CDR1 is SGHDT and CDR2 is YYEEEE. CDR3 length: 12 amino acids. The ends lost 4 bases at V and 6 bases at J; junction bases unmatched: 1. CDR3: CASSRDRGEQYF. Here the CDR3 DNA reads TGTGCCAGCAGCCGGGACAGGGGCGAGCAGTACTTC.

CDR3: CASSQSWSSGSGETQYF. The CDR3 DNA is TGTGCCAGCAGCCAATCTTGGTCTAGCGGGAGTGGAGAGACCCAGTACTTC. The chain uses TRBV3-1 (or the pseudogene TRBV3-2) and TRBJ2-5, with TRBD2 identical over 10 bases. The trim removed 2 bases at V and 4 bases at J, leaving 10 bases unmatched. There are 17 residues in the CDR3. Germline lookup yields CDR1 LGHDT and CDR2 YNNKEL (reference sequence).

The CDR3 nucleotides read TGTGCCAGCAGGGACAGGGTGGGTGAGCAGTACTTC. This translates into CASRDRVGEQYF. The chain combines TRBV12-3 or TRBV12-4 with TRBJ2-7; 8 nucleotides agree with TRBD1. The CDR3 consists of 12 residues. Trimming cost V 6 bases and J 7 bases; bases outside gene matches: 5.

The rearrangement uses TRBV7-3 and TRBJ2-1; the D gene is possibly TRBD2 (6 bases). The CDR3 is 14 amino acids. V was trimmed by 5 bases and J by 8 bases, leaving 16 bases between them. Germline-derived CDR1 and CDR2 are SGHTA and FQGTGA. For the CDR3, the DNA is TGTGCCAGCAGCGTTCTGGGCGGGGCCCATGAGCAGTTCTTC. Amino acids: CASSVLGGAHEQFF.

This chain joins TRBV7-3 and TRBJ2-1; 9 bases map to TRBD1. V trimming: 4 bases; J trimming: 9 bases; junction bases outside the gene matches: 4. CDR3 length equals 13 residues. Germline-derived CDR1 and CDR2 are SGHTA and FQGTGA. In nucleotides, the CDR3 is TGTGCCAGCAGCTGGACAGGGGACGGTGAGCAGTTCTTC. Encoded protein: CASSWTGDGEQFF.

The gene calls are TRBV6-5 and TRBJ1-2; the D gene is possibly TRBD1 (6 bases). V dropped 2 bases and J dropped 5 bases, with 9 bases sitting between them. In germline, CDR1 is MNHEY, CDR2 SVGAGI. The CDR3 has 13 amino acids. In DNA, the CDR3 is TGTGCCAGCAGTTACACAGGGAAATATGGCTACACCTTC. It encodes CASSYTGKYGYTF.

The chain has TRBV7-2 and TRBJ2-5; 7 bases are a match to TRBD2. The CDR3 contains 15 residues. With V trimmed by 5 bases and J by 4 bases, 10 bases remained unmatched. Germline V gene lookup returns CDR1 SGHTA and CDR2 FQGNSA. The CDR3 nucleotides read TGTGCCAGCAGCCCCCGGCGCGGGAGCGTAGAGACCCAGTACTTC. Amino acid sequence: CASSPRRGSVETQYF.

V gene TRBV25-1 combines with J gene TRBJ1-3; no firm D call. The germline V and J ends were trimmed by 4 bases and 5 bases, with 6 bases remaining between them. The CDR3 loop spans 12 amino acids. CDR1 is MGHDK and CDR2 is SYGVNS in the germline V gene. CDR3 sequence: CASSGLRNTIYF. In nucleotides, the CDR3 is TGTGCCAGCAGTGGTCTCCGAAACACCATATATTTT.

The table lists this clone with a few counts. The V and J genes are TRBV6-5 and TRBJ1-2; perhaps TRBD1 as D (5 bases). Per the germline V gene, CDR1 is MNHEY and CDR2 is SVGAGI. V lost 0 bases, J lost 6 bases, and 8 bases lay in between. The CDR3 loop spans 13 amino acids. CDR3 sequence: CASSYSGGDGYTF. CDR3 DNA: TGTGCCAGCAGTTACTCGGGGGGGGATGGCTACACCTTC.

In this sample, this clone turned up once. The chain joins TRBV28 to TRBJ1-1; D gene ambiguous. There are 14 residues in the CDR3. V was clipped by 3 bases and J by 0 bases, with 8 bases between them. In germline, CDR1 is MDHEN, CDR2 SYDVKM. The CDR3 coding sequence is TGTGCCAGCAGTTTTCCAGGCATGAACACTGAAGCTTTCTTT. Translated: CASSFPGMNTEAFF.

V gene TRBV28 combines with J gene TRBJ1-2; 10 bases agree with TRBD1. The CDR3 has 13 residues. From germline, CDR1 is MDHEN and CDR2 SYDVKM. J gave up 6 bases and V 5 bases, and 3 bases lay outside the gene matches. CDR3 DNA: TGTGCCAGCAGTATCGGACAGGGGGATGGCTACACCTTC. Protein sequence: CASSIGQGDGYTF.

The rearrangement links TRBV5-1 to TRBJ1-6; a weak D match, TRBD1 (5 bases). This CDR3 has 14 amino acids. From germline, CDR1 is SGHRS and CDR2 YFSETQ. CDR3 loop: CATSSGQGGSPLHF. The CDR3 DNA reads TGCGCTACCTCCTCCGGGCAGGGAGGATCACCCCTCCACTTT.